This T cell receptor beta chain was identified in a study of CD8 T cells in Susac syndrome. The length of the CDR3 is 14 residues. Germline V CDR1 and CDR2: SQVTM, ANQGSEA. V lost 6 bases, J lost 1 base, and 6 bases stayed unmatched. From blood CD8+ and CD4+ T cells, the TCR beta chain was sequenced. Random-hexamer reverse transcription was applied to roughly 0.5 to 1 ug RNA. An immunoSEQ multiplex PCR generated amplified TCR beta CDR3 products spanning 54 Vbeta and 13 Jbeta. TCRdb independently ran MiXCR on the immunoSEQ multiplex PCR reads; one entry per CDR3 protein. The profile shows 95,000 to 150,000 distinct CDR3 sequences, 90% to 95% of them singletons.

This clonotype was obtained from a human donor with multiple sclerosis. The sequenced material came from CD8+ T cells from PBMCs. J is TRBJ2-5 and V is TRBV29-1; 9 bases are shared with TRBD1. The CDR3 region is CSVPRTGAQETQYF. For the CDR3, the DNA is TGCAGCGTCCCGAGGACAGGGGCCCAAGAGACCCAGTACTTC.